What follows are 24 T cell receptor beta chains derived from one specimen sequenced in a study of blood T cells in healthy people across ages. Primers used in a second PCR of roughly 6 to 11 cycles were a sample-barcoded 5' primer and a J-beta primer mix. Each CDR3 protein is one row after TCRdb ran MiXCR on the 5' RACE reads. Of approximately 1.5 million distinct CDR3 sequences listed, about 31% are singletons. Source material: blood. The receptors here all came from a woman aged 25 to 39 in good health.

A note on this clonotype: An end of the junction differs from the germline gene, which may be a read error. The rearrangement links TRBV7-2 to TRBJ2-1; D is perhaps TRBD1 or TRBD2 (7 bases each). Germline assignment: CDR1 SGHTA and CDR2 FQGNSA. The CDR3 contains 14 residues. Here the CDR3 reads CACSPQGGFDEQFF. DNA of the CDR3: TGTGCCTGCAGCCCCCAGGGGGGGTTCGATGAGCAGTTCTTC.

Worth noting for this clonotype: The junction and the germline gene differ at one end; a read error may be behind it. This sequence joins TRBV7-8 and TRBJ2-7; 7 positions agree with TRBD2. Germline CDR1 SGHVS, CDR2 FQNEAQ. The CDR3 is made up of 16 amino acids. The CDR3 protein is CASSLARRGSSYERYF. As DNA, the CDR3 is TGTGCCAGCAGCTTAGCTAGGCGGGGGAGCTCCTACGAGCGGTACTTC. The variable domain in full, with the rest retrieved from reference TRBV7-8 and TRBJ2-7, is GAGVSQSPRYKVAKRGQDVALRCDPISGHVSLFWYQQALGQGPEFLTYFQNEAQLDKSGLPSDRFFAERPEGSVSTLKIQRTQQEDSAVYLCASSLARRGSSYERYFGPGTRLTVT.

This chain connects TRBV29-1 to TRBJ1-4; the D gene is possibly TRBD1 (5 bases). The length of the CDR3 is 14 residues. CDR1 is SQVTM, CDR2 ANQGSEA, per germline. V was trimmed by 7 bases and J by 4 bases, leaving 16 bases between them. The CDR3 loop is CSARGRGGNEKLFF. The CDR3 nucleotides are TGCAGCGCGAGAGGACGGGGGGGTAATGAAAAACTGTTTTTT. The full variable domain, its missing parts supplied by reference TRBV29-1 and TRBJ1-4, is SAVISQKPSRDICQRGTSLTIQCQVDSQVTMMFWYRQQPGQSLTLIATANQGSEATYESGFVIDKFPISRPNLTFSTLTVSNMSPEDSSIYLCSARGRGGNEKLFFGSGTQLSVL.

The chain couples TRBV29-1 to TRBJ2-1; D is possibly TRBD1 or TRBD2 (5 bases each). Trimming cost V 6 bases and J 0 bases, with 15 bases left between them. The CDR3 is made up of 15 amino acids. CDR1 and CDR2 from the germline V gene are SQVTM and ANQGSEA. The CDR3: CSVRLGRLSYNEQFF. CDR3 in DNA: TGCAGCGTCCGATTGGGACGACTCTCCTACAATGAGCAGTTCTTC.

The sample holds a few counts of this clonotype. V gene TRBV6-4 combines with J gene TRBJ2-1; TRBD2 aligns across 11 bases. Germline assignment: CDR1 MRHNA and CDR2 SNTAGT. J lost 4 bases, V lost 2 bases, and 13 bases had no gene match. This CDR3 comprises 19 residues. CDR3: CASSDITSGSPGRYNEQFF. CDR3 sequence (DNA): TGTGCCAGCAGTGACATAACTAGCGGGAGCCCGGGTAGATACAATGAGCAGTTCTTC.

This clonotype has just a few counts. The chain has TRBV6-2 or TRBV6-3 and TRBJ2-5, with D possibly TRBD2 on 5 matching bases. The J call may be faulty, since TRBJ2-7 better matches the DNA end. From germline, CDR1 is MNHEY and CDR2 SVGEGT. The CDR3 contains 14 residues. CDR3 nucleotides: TGTGCCAGCAGTTGGGGTGAGGGAACTACCGAGCAGTACTTC. This gives the protein CASSWGEGTTEQYF.

V usage is TRBV20-1 and J usage is TRBJ2-5; possible D gene TRBD2, 6 bases. The germline CDR1 and CDR2 sequences are DFQATT and SNEGSKA (reference sequence). The CDR3 is made up of 16 amino acids. Trimming cost V 5 bases and J 5 bases, with 24 bases left between them. The CDR3 region has the DNA TGCAGTGCTCACAACCCCACATCTAGCGCTCAGGAGACCCAGTACTTC. This codes for CSAHNPTSSAQETQYF.

The rearrangement uses TRBV7-3 and TRBJ2-7, with 12 nucleotides matching TRBD1. The J call may be incorrect, as the DNA end agrees better with TRBJ2-5. Germline V CDR1 and CDR2: SGHTA, FQGTGA. The CDR3 spans 15 residues. The CDR3, as DNA: TGTGCCAGCAGCATTGCCGGGACAGGGGGCCAGACCCAGTACTTC. This codes for CASSIAGTGGQTQYF.

This clonotype was counted a few times. This chain links TRBV6-2 or TRBV6-3 with TRBJ2-1; 8 bases line up with TRBD2. CDR3 length: 18 amino acids. CDR1 and CDR2 from the germline V gene are MNHEY and SVGEGT. Losses at the gene ends were 3 bases for V and 0 bases for J; bases not matched to a gene: 10. The CDR3 is CASSYTTLAGSSYNEQFF. The CDR3 coding sequence is TGTGCCAGCAGTTATACGACCTTAGCGGGAAGCTCCTACAATGAGCAGTTCTTC.

This clonotype has a handful of counts. This sequence joins TRBV27 and TRBJ2-1, with 9 bases matching TRBD2. Germline-derived CDR1 and CDR2 are MNHEY and SMNVEV (reference sequence). The CDR3 runs to 13 residues. V trimming: 6 bases; J trimming: 9 bases; junction bases outside the gene matches: 6. CDR3 in DNA: TGTGCCAGCAGGGCGGGAGGGCGATTTGAGCAGTTCTTC. This sequence encodes CASRAGGRFEQFF.

This clonotype was seen more than once but under ten times. CDR3 bases: TGTGCCAGCAGTTTACGGGCACCCCAAGAGACCCAGTACTTC. This sequence encodes CASSLRAPQETQYF. V is TRBV28 and J is TRBJ2-5; D unresolved. This CDR3 contains 14 residues. Per germline, CDR1 MDHEN and CDR2 SYDVKM. The V end lost 2 bases, the J end lost 1 base, and 8 bases lay between the germline ends.

The chain recombines TRBV12-5 with TRBJ2-3; 8 bases line up with TRBD2. Germline V CDR1 and CDR2: LGHNT, FRNRAP. The CDR3 is made up of 16 amino acids. J lost 6 bases, V lost 0 bases, and 8 bases had no gene match. Here the CDR3 reads CASGLVSQRESDTQYF. CDR3 DNA: TGTGCTAGTGGTTTGGTTAGTCAGCGGGAGTCGGATACGCAGTATTTT.

The chain joins TRBV6-2 or TRBV6-3 to TRBJ2-7, with unresolved D. The CDR3 consists of 13 residues. CDR1 and CDR2 (germline): MNHEY, SVGEGT. Trimming removed 3 bases from V and 7 bases from J, with 13 bases in between. The CDR3 protein is CASSYSGVIEQYF. The CDR3 coding sequence is TGTGCCAGCAGTTATTCGGGTGTAATAGAGCAGTACTTC.

Written as DNA, the CDR3 is TGCAGTCTACTAGCTCAGGGGACAGGGAATGGCTACACCTTC. Protein product: CSLLAQGTGNGYTF. This chain connects TRBV20-1 to TRBJ1-2; TRBD1 agrees at 9 bases. Per germline, CDR1 DFQATT and CDR2 SNEGSKA (reference sequence). The CDR3 sequence is 14 residues long. Unmatched junction bases numbered 13, after V lost 8 bases and J lost 6 bases.

This clonotype was counted ten times or more. The chain joins TRBV4-1 to TRBJ1-5; D is perhaps TRBD1 (5 bases). The CDR3 is 13 residues long. Trimming stripped 6 bases from V and 5 bases from J, with 11 bases between. Germline V gene data show CDR1 as MGHRA and CDR2 as YSYEKL. CDR3 residues: CASSHRLDQPQHF. CDR3 DNA: TGCGCCAGCAGTCACAGGTTAGATCAGCCCCAGCATTTT.

In its sample, this clonotype was seen a few times. This chain connects TRBV20-1 to TRBJ2-7, with 7 bases that match TRBD2. The CDR3 totals 14 residues. Germline-derived CDR1 and CDR2 are DFQATT and SNEGSKA (reference sequence). After removal of 3 bases from V and 2 bases from J, the junction contained 7 bases not matched to a gene. The CDR3 loop reads CSARGDYPPYEQYF. The CDR3 DNA reads as TGCAGTGCTAGGGGGGACTACCCTCCCTACGAGCAGTACTTC.

This rearrangement joins TRBV3-1 to TRBJ2-7, with 14 bases matching TRBD2. The CDR3 covers 15 residues. The ends lost 4 bases at V and 6 bases at J; junction bases unmatched: 5. Germline V gene lookup returns CDR1 LGHDT and CDR2 YNNKEL (reference sequence). The CDR3 here is CASSPGLAGVREQYF. The CDR3 DNA sequence: TGTGCCAGCAGCCCGGGACTAGCGGGAGTTCGCGAGCAGTACTTC.

The J gene is TRBJ2-1, the V gene TRBV5-6, with 10 bases matching TRBD2. The CDR3 consists of 16 residues. Trimming took 4 bases from V and 1 from J; bases not matched to a gene: 5. Germline V gives CDR1 SGHDT, CDR2 YYEEEE. The DNA of the CDR3 is TGTGCCAGCAGCCAGGGACTAGCGAGATCCTACAATGAGCAGTTCTTC. Encoded protein: CASSQGLARSYNEQFF.

The chain recombines TRBV20-1 with TRBJ2-7; 7 bases align to TRBD2. The CDR3 runs to 13 residues. CDR1 and CDR2 (germline): DFQATT, SNEGSKA (reference sequence). The CDR3 DNA reads as TGCAGCCAAAGCGGGGCGCTCTCCTACGAGCAGTACTTC. Amino acid sequence: CSQSGALSYEQYF.

This chain uses TRBV27 with TRBJ2-1; 14 bases align to TRBD2. From germline, CDR1 is MNHEY and CDR2 SMNVEV (reference sequence). Germline trimming cut 5 bases from V and 3 bases from J; bases unmatched to any gene: 6. CDR3 length: 17 residues. This chain's CDR3 is CASSPGLAGGLYNEQFF. The CDR3 nucleotides are TGTGCCAGCAGTCCTGGACTAGCGGGGGGTCTCTACAATGAGCAGTTCTTC.

J is TRBJ1-2 and V is TRBV10-3; 7 bases align to TRBD1. The CDR3 is 14 amino acids. J gave up 7 bases and V 2 bases, and 7 bases lay outside the gene matches. The germline V gene has CDR1 ENHRY and CDR2 SYGVKD. CDR3 DNA: TGTGCCATCAGTGAGGGAGGACAGGAGTCTGGCTACACCTTC. Amino acid sequence: CAISEGGQESGYTF.

This chain links TRBV10-3 with TRBJ2-1; a possible D gene is TRBD1 (6 bases). This CDR3 is 15 amino acids long. Deletions cut 2 bases from V and 12 bases from J, with 20 bases between. The germline V gene has CDR1 ENHRY and CDR2 SYGVKD. Here the CDR3 reads CAISERDTFFYGQFF. In nucleotides, the CDR3 is TGTGCCATCAGTGAGAGGGACACCTTTTTCTATGGGCAGTTCTTC.

In regard to this clonotype: A read error is possible here, since a much larger clone lies one base away. This chain links TRBV4-1 with TRBJ2-1, with D perhaps matching TRBD2 (6 bases). This CDR3 has 13 residues. Germline CDR1 MGHRA, CDR2 YSYEKL. As DNA, the CDR3 is TGCGCCAGCAGCTCGCGGGAATACAATGGGCAGTTCTTC. It encodes CASSSREYNGQFF.

The chain uses TRBV30 and TRBJ1-1; no clear D. This CDR3 has 12 amino acids. V gave up 4 bases and J gave up 5 bases, with 11 bases separating them. Looked up from germline, CDR1 is GTSNPN and CDR2 is SVGIG (reference sequence). The CDR3: CAWIDYGTEAFF. The DNA for the CDR3 is TGTGCCTGGATCGACTACGGGACTGAAGCTTTCTTT.